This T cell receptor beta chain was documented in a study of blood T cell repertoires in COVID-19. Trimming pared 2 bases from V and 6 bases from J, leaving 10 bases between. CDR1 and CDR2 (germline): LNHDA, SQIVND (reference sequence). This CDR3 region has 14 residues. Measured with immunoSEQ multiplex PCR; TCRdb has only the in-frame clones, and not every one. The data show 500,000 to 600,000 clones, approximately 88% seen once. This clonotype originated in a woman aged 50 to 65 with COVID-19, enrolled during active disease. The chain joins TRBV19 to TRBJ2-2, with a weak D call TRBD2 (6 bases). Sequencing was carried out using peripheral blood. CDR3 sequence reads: CASSITGGAGELFF. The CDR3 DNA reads TGTGCCAGTAGTATAACCGGAGGGGCCGGGGAGCTGTTTTTT.